What follows are 17 T cell receptor beta chains derived from one specimen sequenced in a study of identifying expanded T cells in peripheral blood. Sequencing was performed with immunoSEQ multiplex PCR; in TCRdb, only in-frame clones are kept and a portion is missing. The sample lists 70,000 to 100,000 clones; 85% to 90% were seen once. The source material was blood. Source of these receptors: a person aged 18 to 75 in good health.

The chain has TRBV5-1 and TRBJ2-1; D unresolved. Trimming stripped 5 bases from V and 6 bases from J, with 12 bases between. In germline, CDR1 is SGHRS, CDR2 YFSETQ. This CDR3 region has 13 residues. This CDR3 is CASSVGVSNEQFF. The CDR3 bases are TGCGCCAGCAGTGTTGGGGTAAGCAATGAGCAGTTCTTC.

The rearrangement links TRBV30 to TRBJ2-1, with D perhaps TRBD1 (6 bases). The CDR3 spans 14 residues. The V end lost 4 bases, the J end lost 0 bases, and 10 bases lay between the germline ends. Germline V gene lookup returns CDR1 GTSNPN and CDR2 SVGIG (reference sequence). CDR3 DNA sequence: TGTGCCTGGACTACAGGGAGCTCCTACAATGAGCAGTTCTTC. Encoded protein: CAWTTGSSYNEQFF.

This chain uses TRBV7-9 with TRBJ2-5, with 7 bases fitting TRBD1. Germline V lookup: CDR1 SEHNR, CDR2 FQNEAQ (reference sequence). This CDR3 spans 15 amino acids. V lost 3 bases, J lost 7 bases, and 11 bases stayed unmatched. CDR3: CASSFTPWTGRTQYF. Here the CDR3 DNA reads TGTGCCAGCAGCTTTACCCCTTGGACAGGTCGGACCCAGTACTTC. The full variable domain, with the rest looked up from reference TRBV7-9 and TRBJ2-5, is DTGVSQNPRHKITKRGQNVTFRCDPISEHNRLYWYRQTLGQGPEFLTYFQNEAQLEKSRLLSDRFSAERPKGSFSTLEIQRTEQGDSAMYLCASSFTPWTGRTQYFGPGTRLLVL.

This clone was observed a single time. The genes are TRBV7-2 and TRBJ2-4, with 11 nucleotides matching TRBD1. Trimming removed 5 bases from V and 9 bases from J; junction bases left unmatched: 12. This CDR3 is built from 16 residues. CDR1 SGHTA and CDR2 FQGNSA come from the germline V gene. The CDR3 reads CASSTWTGGENRIQYF. CDR3 bases: TGTGCCAGCAGCACATGGACAGGGGGCGAAAATCGCATTCAGTACTTC.

The chain combines TRBV15 with TRBJ2-7; a possible D gene is TRBD1 (6 bases). CDR1 is LNHNV, CDR2 YYDKDF, per germline (reference sequence). The germline V and J ends were trimmed by 0 bases and 2 bases, with 14 bases remaining between them. The CDR3 has 16 residues. The CDR3 reads CATSRDTDRTPYEQYF. CDR3 nucleotides: TGTGCCACCAGCAGAGATACGGACAGAACACCCTACGAGCAGTACTTC.

This sequence joins TRBV6-5 and TRBJ1-1, with TRBD1 matching 7 bases. Germline CDR1 MNHEY, CDR2 SVGAGI. Germline trimming cut 6 bases from V and 5 bases from J; bases unmatched to any gene: 9. The CDR3 extends over 14 amino acids. DNA of the CDR3: TGTGCCAGCAGCTCGAACAGGGGAGGGACTGAAGCTTTCTTT. Amino acids: CASSSNRGGTEAFF.

This sequence joins TRBV2 and TRBJ1-1; D may be TRBD1 (6 bases). The CDR3 has 15 residues. CDR1 is SNHLY, CDR2 FYNNEI, per germline. The germline V and J ends were trimmed by 8 bases and 0 bases, with 16 bases remaining between them. DNA for the CDR3: TGTGCCAGCTCTCGAGGGGGTGGGCTGAACACTGAAGCTTTCTTT. Translation: CASSRGGGLNTEAFF.

The chain combines TRBV19 with TRBJ1-2; D remains unclear. The CDR3 extends over 14 amino acids. V was shortened by 10 bases and J by 1 base, with 16 bases between the two germline ends. Per the germline V gene, CDR1 is LNHDA and CDR2 is SQIVND (reference sequence). In DNA form, the CDR3 reads TGTGCCACCTTAGGGCGGGCCTATAACTATGGCTACACCTTC. Translated: CATLGRAYNYGYTF.

The chain is built from TRBV5-1 and TRBJ2-6; perhaps TRBD1 as D (6 bases). The ends were cut back, 3 bases at V and 2 bases at J, with 9 bases in the middle. Germline lookup yields CDR1 SGHRS and CDR2 YFSETQ. This CDR3 is 15 amino acids long. CDR3: CASSSSGAGANVLTF. The CDR3 nucleotides read TGCGCCAGCAGCTCCTCAGGGGCTGGGGCCAACGTCCTGACTTTC.

The rearrangement uses TRBV7-9 and TRBJ2-5; D unresolved. This CDR3 comprises 15 residues. V was trimmed by 4 bases and J by 4 bases, leaving 16 bases between them. Germline V gene lookup returns CDR1 SEHNR and CDR2 FQNEAQ (reference sequence). This chain's CDR3 is CASSWRGRPGETQYF. The CDR3 region has the DNA TGTGCCAGCAGCTGGAGAGGACGGCCAGGAGAGACCCAGTACTTC.

Only a few counts were recorded for this clone. The chain joins TRBV18 to TRBJ1-2; D remains ambiguous. With 6 bases removed from V and 8 bases from J, the gap between germline ends came to 13 bases. CDR1 KGHSH and CDR2 LQKENI come from the germline V gene. The CDR3 sequence is 12 residues long. Here the CDR3 DNA reads TGTGCCAGCTCCCCGGGGTGGAGAGGCTACACCTTC. Its translation: CASSPGWRGYTF.

The chain employs TRBV6-5 and TRBJ2-5; D is possibly TRBD1 or TRBD2 (5 bases each). Germline V gene data show CDR1 as MNHEY and CDR2 as SVGAGI. Trimming took 2 bases from V and 3 from J, leaving 13 bases between them. The CDR3 has 15 amino acids. The CDR3 sequence: CASSYRRDGKETQYF. For the CDR3, the DNA is TGTGCCAGCAGTTACCGCAGGGACGGGAAAGAGACCCAGTACTTC.

The rearrangement joins TRBV19 to TRBJ2-1; 7 bases are shared with TRBD2. Germline CDR1 reads LNHDA; CDR2 reads SQIVND (reference sequence). The trim removed 5 bases at V and 3 bases at J, leaving 4 bases unmatched. This CDR3 has 14 residues. CDR3 nucleotides: TGTGCCAGTAGTCCGCTAGCGGACTACAATGAGCAGTTCTTC. Translating gives CASSPLADYNEQFF.

The rearrangement joins TRBV25-1 to TRBJ2-5, with 9 bases aligning to TRBD2. CDR1 is MGHDK and CDR2 is SYGVNS in the germline V gene. The CDR3 is 14 amino acids. V gave up 4 bases and J gave up 7 bases; unmatched junction bases: 7. CDR3 DNA: TGTGCCAGCAGTGCTAGCGGGGCCCGACGGACCCAGTACTTC. Protein: CASSASGARRTQYF.

J is TRBJ2-1 and V is TRBV28; D uncertain. There are 12 residues in the CDR3. Per germline, CDR1 MDHEN and CDR2 SYDVKM. V lost 3 bases to trimming and J lost 4 bases, with 4 bases between them. DNA for the CDR3: TGTGCCAGCAGTTTTCAGTACAATGAGCAGTTCTTC. Its protein product is CASSFQYNEQFF.

The rearrangement links TRBV6-6 to TRBJ1-1; D possibly corresponds to TRBD1 (5 bases). The ends were cut back, 4 bases at V and 4 bases at J, with 16 bases in the middle. Germline V gene lookup returns CDR1 MNHNY and CDR2 SVGAGI (reference sequence). This CDR3 is built from 15 residues. The chain's CDR3 is CASSFETGLGTEAFF. The CDR3 nucleotides are TGTGCCAGCAGTTTCGAAACAGGCCTCGGCACTGAAGCTTTCTTT.

The CDR3 bases are TGTGCCAGCAGCCCCATCTCCGGGACTCGCAGCACAGATACGCAGTATTTT. Translation gives CASSPISGTRSTDTQYF. The gene calls are TRBV27 and TRBJ2-3, with D perhaps TRBD2 (6 bases). The V end lost 6 bases, the J end lost 0 bases, and 19 bases lay between the germline ends. The CDR3 is made up of 17 amino acids. Germline assignment: CDR1 MNHEY and CDR2 SMNVEV (reference sequence).